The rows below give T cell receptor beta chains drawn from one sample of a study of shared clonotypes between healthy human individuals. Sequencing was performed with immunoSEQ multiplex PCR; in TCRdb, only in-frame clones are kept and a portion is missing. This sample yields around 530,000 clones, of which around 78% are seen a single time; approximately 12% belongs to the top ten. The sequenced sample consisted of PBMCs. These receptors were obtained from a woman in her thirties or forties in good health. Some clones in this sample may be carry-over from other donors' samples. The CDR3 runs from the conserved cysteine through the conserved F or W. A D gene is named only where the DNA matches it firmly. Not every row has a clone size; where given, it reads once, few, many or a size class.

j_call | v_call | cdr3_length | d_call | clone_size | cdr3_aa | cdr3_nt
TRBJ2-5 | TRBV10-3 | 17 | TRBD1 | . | CAISESVWAGGLETQYF | TGTGCCATCAGTGAGTCCGTCTGGGCAGGGGGCTTGGAGACCCAGTACTTC
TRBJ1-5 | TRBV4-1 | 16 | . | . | CASSLAVQGSNQPQHF | TGCGCCAGCAGCTTAGCAGTCCAGGGTAGCAATCAGCCCCAGCATTTT
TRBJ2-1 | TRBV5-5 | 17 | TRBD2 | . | CASSLARTSGSYNEQFF | TGTGCCAGCAGCTTGGCCAGGACTAGCGGGAGCTACAATGAGCAGTTCTTC
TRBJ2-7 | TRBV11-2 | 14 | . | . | CASSLGTGSYEQYF | TGTGCCAGCAGCTTAGGTACGGGTTCCTACGAGCAGTACTTC
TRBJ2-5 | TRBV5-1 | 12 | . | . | CASSLEVETQYF | TGCGCCAGCAGCTTGGAGGTAGAGACCCAGTACTTC
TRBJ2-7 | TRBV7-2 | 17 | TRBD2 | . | CASSSYGLASMPSEQYF | TGTGCCAGCAGCTCTTACGGACTAGCGTCAATGCCTAGCGAGCAGTACTTC
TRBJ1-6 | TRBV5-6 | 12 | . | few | CASSLDNSPLHF | TGTGCCAGCAGCTTGGATAATTCACCCCTCCACTTT
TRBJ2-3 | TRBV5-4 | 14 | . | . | CASSLDRGTDTQYF | TGTGCCAGCAGCTTGGACAGGGGCACAGATACGCAGTATTTT
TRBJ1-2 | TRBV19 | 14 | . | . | CASSIDRDMAGYTF | TGTGCCAGTAGTATTGACCGGGACATGGCTGGCTACACCTTC
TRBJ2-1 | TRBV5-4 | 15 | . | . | CASSLAPDRDREQFF | TGTGCCAGCAGCTTGGCCCCGGACCGGGACCGAGAGCAGTTCTTC
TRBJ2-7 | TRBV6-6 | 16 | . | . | CASSYYSGGYSYEQYF | TGTGCCAGCAGTTACTATAGCGGAGGGTACTCCTACGAGCAGTACTTC
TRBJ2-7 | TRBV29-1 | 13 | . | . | CSVRTISSYEQYF | TGCAGCGTACGGACAATCAGCTCCTACGAGCAGTACTTC
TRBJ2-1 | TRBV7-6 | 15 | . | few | CASSLAGSLYNEQFF | TGTGCCAGCAGCTTAGCGGGTTCTCTTTACAATGAGCAGTTCTTC
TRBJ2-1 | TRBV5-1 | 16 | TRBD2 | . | CASTTLAGYSYNEQFF | TGCGCCAGCACAACTTTAGCGGGTTACTCCTACAATGAGCAGTTCTTC
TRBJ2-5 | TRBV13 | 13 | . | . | CASSQGPLETQYF | TGTGCCAGCAGCCAGGGACCTTTGGAGACCCAGTACTTC
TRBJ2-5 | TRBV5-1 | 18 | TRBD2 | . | CASSLGPPTSGRTETQYF | TGCGCCAGCAGCTTGGGGCCCCCGACTAGCGGGAGAACGGAGACCCAGTACTTC
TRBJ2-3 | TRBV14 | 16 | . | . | CASSQDDWLKSDTQYF | TGTGCCAGCAGCCAAGACGACTGGTTAAAGTCAGATACGCAGTATTTT
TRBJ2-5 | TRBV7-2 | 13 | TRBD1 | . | CASSFQGEETQYF | TGTGCCAGCAGCTTCCAGGGGGAAGAGACCCAGTACTTC
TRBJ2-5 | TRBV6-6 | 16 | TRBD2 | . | CASSPSGRAGVETQYF | TGTGCCAGCAGTCCTAGCGGGAGGGCCGGAGTAGAGACCCAGTACTTC
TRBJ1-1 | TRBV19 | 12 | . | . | CASTGQNTEAFF | TGTGCCAGTACGGGGCAGAACACTGAAGCTTTCTTT
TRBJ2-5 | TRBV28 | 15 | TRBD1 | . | CASSSLTGAEETQYF | TGTGCCAGCAGTTCATTGACAGGGGCCGAAGAGACCCAGTACTTC
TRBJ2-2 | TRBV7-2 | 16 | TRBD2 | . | CASSLGSGRTTGELFF | TGTGCCAGCAGCTTAGGGAGCGGGAGAACCACCGGGGAGCTGTTTTTT
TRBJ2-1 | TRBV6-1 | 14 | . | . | CASTLEGDYNEQFF | TGTGCCAGCACCCTCGAGGGAGACTACAATGAGCAGTTCTTC
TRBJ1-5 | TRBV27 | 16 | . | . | CASRSTGTPSNQPQHF | TGTGCCAGCAGGTCCACCGGGACTCCGAGCAATCAGCCCCAGCATTTT
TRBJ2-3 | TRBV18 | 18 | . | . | CASSPYNSFYSITDTQYF | TGTGCCAGCTCACCATATAACAGTTTTTACTCCATCACAGATACGCAGTATTTT
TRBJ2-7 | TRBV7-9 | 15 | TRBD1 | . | CASSRTQGAIHEQYF | TGTGCCAGCAGCCGAACACAGGGGGCAATTCACGAGCAGTACTTC
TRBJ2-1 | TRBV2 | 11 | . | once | CASSEYNEQFF | TGTGCCAGCAGCGAATACAATGAGCAGTTCTTC
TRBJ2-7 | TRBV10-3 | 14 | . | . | CAISEYREAYEQYF | TGTGCCATCAGTGAGTACAGGGAAGCCTACGAGCAGTACTTC
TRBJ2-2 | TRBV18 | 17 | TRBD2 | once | CASSPAETSLNTGELFF | TGTGCCAGCTCACCGGCCGAGACTAGCTTAAACACCGGGGAGCTGTTTTTT
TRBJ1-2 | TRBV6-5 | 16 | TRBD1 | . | CASSYGFTTGRDGYTF | TGTGCCAGCAGTTACGGCTTCACGACAGGGAGGGATGGCTACACCTTC
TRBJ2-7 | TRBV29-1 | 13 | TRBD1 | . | CSTRTGPTYEQYF | TGCAGCACCAGGACAGGGCCGACCTACGAGCAGTACTTC
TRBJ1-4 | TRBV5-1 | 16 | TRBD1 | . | CASSYGQGAANEKLFF | TGCGCCAGCAGCTATGGACAGGGGGCAGCTAATGAAAAACTGTTTTTT
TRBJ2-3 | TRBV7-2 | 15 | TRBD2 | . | CASSLVGTTTDTQYF | TGTGCCAGCAGCTTAGTAGGGACTACTACAGATACGCAGTATTTT